This TCR beta chain emerged from a study of CD8 T cells in ankylosing spondylitis. Study-wide results and limits: The study identified a TCR beta motif of several highly homologous variants that appeared characteristic of ankylosing spondylitis blood. Enrichment of disease-linked clones was reportedly significant in matched ankylosing spondylitis synovial fluid.

In regard to this clonotype: Its antigen is not identified.

Germline lookup yields CDR1 SQVTM and CDR2 ANQGSEA. The V and J ends lost 7 bases and 8 bases respectively, with 14 bases between them. The CDR3 is made up of 11 amino acids. One entry per CDR3 protein results from TCRdb running MiXCR on the 5' RACE reads. The top ten clones hold 0.75% to 0.9% of a sample with 450,000 or so distinct CDR3 sequences, 25% to 30% of them seen once. This TCR came from a male donor with ankylosing spondylitis. The specimen was blood, either unsorted or a sorted T cell fraction (not recorded which). The rearrangement joins TRBV29-1 to TRBJ1-2; D remains unclear. The CDR3 reads CSAFGSEGYTF. The CDR3 DNA follows: TGCAGCGCTTTCGGTTCGGAGGGCTACACCTTC.